This T cell receptor beta chain was found in a study of blood T cell repertoires in COVID-19. The germline CDR1 and CDR2 sequences are LNHNV and YYDKDF (reference sequence). Trimming cost V 0 bases and J 0 bases, with 15 bases left between them. The CDR3 has 18 amino acids. The repertoire was sequenced with immunoSEQ multiplex PCR; TCRdb's copy has only in-frame clones and lacks some. The repertoire holds approximately 110,000 clones, more than 75% seen once, with under 8% in the top ten. The chain uses TRBV15 and TRBJ1-5; D is possibly TRBD1 (6 bases). The sequenced sample was peripheral blood. This clonotype originated in a man aged 65-85 years with acute or convalescent COVID-19. In DNA, the CDR3 is TGTGCCACCAGCAGAGATAGACAGGCTATTTTTAGCAATCAGCCCCAGCATTTT. Translation: CATSRDRQAIFSNQPQHF.